Shown below are 30 T cell receptor beta chains from a single sample sequenced in a study of T cells in Graves' hyperthyroidism and ophthalmopathy. Template material for amplifying TCR beta CDR3 regions consisted of RNA transcripts. HTBI primers drove first-round RT-PCR of the TCR CDR3. TCRdb fed the multiplex PCR reads into MiXCR, producing one record per CDR3 protein. The data hold 550,000 to 700,000 distinct CDR3 sequences, with around 15% observed a single time. Input material: blood. The receptor set was obtained from a woman in her forties with Graves' ophthalmopathy.

This clonotype came up many times. The rearrangement joins TRBV11-2 to TRBJ2-7; TRBD1 matches 7 bases. This CDR3 has 15 residues. CDR1 and CDR2 from the germline V gene are SGHAT and FQNNGV. V lost 8 bases and J lost 3; bases outside the gene matches: 13. The CDR3 DNA reads TGTGCCAGCTTAGCTTGGACACAGGGGATCTACGAGCAGTACTTC. Translation gives CASLAWTQGIYEQYF.

This clonotype was picked up many times. The rearrangement uses TRBV11-2 and TRBJ2-7, with unresolved D. This CDR3 is 15 amino acids long. Between the trimmed V and J ends, which lost 5 bases and 3 bases, there was a span of 17 bases. Germline V gives CDR1 SGHAT, CDR2 FQNNGV. The CDR3 DNA reads as TGTGCCAGCAGCGTCTCTTCGGACGGATTCTACGAGCAGTACTTC. Its translation is CASSVSSDGFYEQYF.

In its sample, this clonotype was seen many times. The chain combines TRBV6-5 with TRBJ1-2; possibly TRBD1 for D (5 bases). V was pared by 8 bases and J by 2 bases, with 12 bases between. CDR3 length equals 13 residues. Germline V gene sequence: CDR1 MNHEY, CDR2 SVGAGI. CDR3 in DNA: TGTGCCAGCCTCCGGGGGGGGAACTATGGCTACACCTTC. As protein: CASLRGGNYGYTF.

This clonotype appeared many times. This chain links TRBV28 with TRBJ1-2; 11 bases line up with TRBD1. Germline V CDR1 and CDR2: MDHEN, SYDVKM. The CDR3 loop spans 16 amino acids. Germline trimming cut 6 bases from V and 2 bases from J; bases unmatched to any gene: 8. CDR3 amino acids: CASRGQGASWNYGYTF. The DNA for the CDR3 is TGTGCCAGCAGAGGACAGGGGGCGAGTTGGAACTATGGCTACACCTTC.

This clonotype appeared many times. The V gene is TRBV28, the J gene TRBJ2-7, with D possibly TRBD2 on 6 matching bases. The V and J ends lost 6 bases and 2 bases respectively, with 20 bases between them. This CDR3 has 16 residues. Germline CDR1 is MDHEN and CDR2 is SYDVKM. The CDR3 spells CASSSPETRGPYEQYF. For the CDR3, the DNA is TGTGCCAGCAGCTCCCCCGAGACGCGGGGTCCCTACGAGCAGTACTTC. The full variable domain, rest sourced from reference TRBV28 and TRBJ2-7, is DVKVTQSSRYLVKRTGEKVFLECVQDMDHENMFWYRQDPGLGLRLIYFSYDVKMKEKGDIPEGYSVSREKKERFSLILESASTNQTSMYLCASSSPETRGPYEQYFGPGTRLTVT.

At least ten counts were recorded for this clonotype. This chain uses TRBV12-3 or TRBV12-4 with TRBJ2-7; tentatively, D is TRBD2 (7 bases). This CDR3 is 15 amino acids long. Trimming cost V 0 bases and J 7 bases, with 16 bases left between them. In DNA, the CDR3 is TGTGCCAGCAGTTTAGCCCTGGGGGGGGCGGGAGAGCAGTACTTC. It encodes CASSLALGGAGEQYF.

This clonotype occurred many times. The chain recombines TRBV15 with TRBJ1-2; D unresolved. Germline V gene lookup returns CDR1 LNHNV and CDR2 YYDKDF (reference sequence). Trimming removed 0 bases at V and 4 bases at J, with 9 bases between. The CDR3 has 14 residues. DNA for the CDR3: TGTGCCACCAGCAGAGATGCGGGGTTCTATGGCTACACCTTC. It translates to CATSRDAGFYGYTF.

This clonotype was detected ten times or more. J is TRBJ1-1 and V is TRBV7-3; D gene ambiguous. The germline V and J ends were trimmed by 1 base and 2 bases, with 5 bases remaining between them. This CDR3 spans 13 amino acids. CDR1 and CDR2 (germline): SGHTA, FQGTGA. This CDR3 is CASSLIVNTEAFF. In DNA form, the CDR3 reads TGTGCCAGCAGCTTAATCGTTAACACTGAAGCTTTCTTT.

The genes are TRBV6-1 and TRBJ2-7; 14 nucleotides agree with TRBD2. J was trimmed by 6 bases and V by 7 bases; bases with no gene match: 8. Germline CDR1 MNHNS, CDR2 SASEGT. This CDR3 spans 15 amino acids. The CDR3 reads CASTQWTSGRSEQYF. The CDR3 DNA reads as TGTGCCAGCACACAATGGACTAGCGGGAGGTCCGAGCAGTACTTC.

This rearrangement joins TRBV20-1 to TRBJ1-5; weak D call: TRBD1 (5 bases). Germline lookup yields CDR1 DFQATT and CDR2 SNEGSKA (reference sequence). V lost 1 base, J lost 2 bases, and 12 bases lay in between. CDR3 length: 15 amino acids. The CDR3 reads CSARAAGQGNQPQHF. For the CDR3, the DNA is TGCAGTGCTAGAGCAGCAGGGCAGGGCAATCAGCCCCAGCATTTT.

This clonotype has ten or more counts. The chain joins TRBV28 to TRBJ1-5; the D is unclear. This CDR3 is 14 amino acids long. Looked up from germline, CDR1 is MDHEN and CDR2 is SYDVKM. V was pared by 6 bases and J by 10 bases, with 19 bases between. CDR3 in amino acids: CASSLMEPAPPQHF. The CDR3, as DNA: TGTGCCAGCAGCCTAATGGAACCCGCTCCTCCCCAGCATTTT.

This clonotype has at least ten counts. V and J are TRBV7-9 and TRBJ1-1; the D gene is possibly TRBD1 (6 bases). This CDR3 spans 15 amino acids. Per the germline V gene, CDR1 is SEHNR and CDR2 is FQNEAQ (reference sequence). Trimming removed 5 bases from V and 8 bases from J, with 21 bases in between. In DNA, the CDR3 is TGTGCCAGCAGCCGAGGCCCGGTTTGGGGGGCGGAAGCTTTCTTT. It codes for CASSRGPVWGAEAFF.

The chain carries TRBV12-3 or TRBV12-4 and TRBJ1-6; D uncertain. This CDR3 comprises 14 residues. Between the trimmed V and J ends, which lost 6 bases and 5 bases, there was a span of 11 bases. In DNA, the CDR3 is TGTGCCAGCAGCCTTGGGGTGGATAATTCACCCCTCCACTTT. Its protein product is CASSLGVDNSPLHF.

This clonotype was counted ten times or more. The chain is built from TRBV30 and TRBJ1-1; 9 bases map to TRBD1. This CDR3 contains 14 residues. The junction had 3 bases not matched to a gene; V was cut back by 3 bases and J by 1 base. CDR1 is GTSNPN, CDR2 SVGIG, per germline (reference sequence). The DNA of the CDR3 is TGTGCCTGGAGACCGGGACAGGGGAACACTGAAGCTTTCTTT. Encoded protein: CAWRPGQGNTEAFF. Based on the CDR3 plus reference TRBV30 and TRBJ1-1, the full variable domain is SQTIHQWPATLVQPVGSPLSLECTVEGTSNPNLYWYRQAAGRGLQLLFYSVGIGQISSEVPQNLSASRPQDRQFILSSKKLLLSDSGFYLCAWRPGQGNTEAFFGQGTRLTVV.

V is TRBV7-2 and J is TRBJ2-5; 8 bases are shared with TRBD1. The germline gives CDR1 SGHTA, CDR2 FQGNSA. The ends lost 5 bases at V and 4 bases at J; junction bases unmatched: 9. CDR3 length: 15 amino acids. For the CDR3, the DNA is TGTGCCAGCAGCCCCTACGGACAGGGTGGAGAGACCCAGTACTTC. Its protein product is CASSPYGQGGETQYF.

This clonotype has a count of ten or more. The CDR3 here is CASSLLVYTGELFF. The DNA for the CDR3 is TGTGCCAGCAGTTTATTGGTGTACACCGGGGAGCTGTTTTTT. The chain recombines TRBV28 with TRBJ2-2; D not resolved. CDR1 is MDHEN, CDR2 SYDVKM, per germline. V lost 1 base to trimming and J lost 3 bases, with 6 bases between them. This CDR3 region has 14 residues.

This clonotype has only a few counts. The chain combines TRBV2 with TRBJ2-2, with TRBD1 identical over 7 bases. Losses at the gene ends were 6 bases for V and 3 bases for J; bases not matched to a gene: 7. This CDR3 comprises 15 residues. CDR1 is SNHLY, CDR2 FYNNEI, per germline. Here the CDR3 reads CASRDPTGHTGELFF. The DNA of the CDR3 is TGTGCCAGCAGGGATCCGACAGGGCACACCGGGGAGCTGTTTTTT.

This clonotype was picked up many times. A read error is possible here, since a much larger clone lies one base away. This sequence joins TRBV29-1 and TRBJ1-1; D is unresolved. The germline gives CDR1 SQVTM, CDR2 ANQGSEA. This CDR3 has 11 residues. V lost 6 bases and J lost 0, with 5 bases in between. The CDR3 DNA reads TGCAGCGTGAGAATGAACACTGAAGCTTTCTTT. Its translation is CSVRMNTEAFF.

This clonotype was counted ten times or more. V and J are TRBV7-2 and TRBJ1-1; 7 bases are shared with TRBD1. CDR3 length: 16 amino acids. With V trimmed by 0 bases and J by 0 bases, 4 bases remained unmatched. Looked up from germline, CDR1 is SGHTA and CDR2 is FQGNSA. CDR3 sequence (DNA): TGTGCCAGCAGCTTAGCGACAGGGCTTATGAACACTGAAGCTTTCTTT. Encoded protein: CASSLATGLMNTEAFF.

This clonotype was found many times. The rearrangement links TRBV7-2 to TRBJ2-2; 9 nucleotides line up with TRBD1. This CDR3 contains 15 residues. In germline, CDR1 is SGHTA, CDR2 FQGNSA. The J segment lost 5 bases and the V segment lost 5 bases, leaving 6 bases of the junction unmatched. The CDR3 sequence: CASSPTGTGTGELFF. In DNA form, the CDR3 reads TGTGCCAGCAGCCCAACCGGGACAGGGACCGGGGAGCTGTTTTTT.

This clonotype was counted at least ten times. The V gene is TRBV28, the J gene TRBJ1-1; D possibly corresponds to TRBD1 (6 bases). This CDR3 contains 13 residues. Germline V gene lookup returns CDR1 MDHEN and CDR2 SYDVKM. Trimming cost V 5 bases and J 3 bases, with 10 bases left between them. CDR3 protein: CASSGDIYTEAFF. The CDR3 nucleotides are TGTGCCAGCAGTGGGGACATCTACACTGAAGCTTTCTTT.

This clonotype was seen many times. The rearrangement uses TRBV12-5 and TRBJ1-5; no clear D. With 4 bases removed from V and 7 bases from J, the gap between germline ends came to 11 bases. The CDR3 is 13 residues long. The V gene's germline CDR1 is LGHNT and CDR2 FRNRAP. This CDR3 is CASGSQVEQPQHF. For the CDR3, the DNA is TGTGCTAGTGGTTCACAAGTAGAACAGCCCCAGCATTTT.

This clonotype was seen only a few times. The CDR3 reads CASSPRESPSYEQYF. The CDR3 bases are TGTGCCAGCTCACCACGCGAGTCCCCCTCGTACGAGCAGTACTTC. The gene calls are TRBV18 and TRBJ2-7, with unresolved D. The CDR3 extends over 15 amino acids. Germline V lookup: CDR1 KGHSH, CDR2 LQKENI. V was shortened by 1 base and J by 4 bases, with 14 bases between the two germline ends.

This clonotype has just a few counts. The V gene is TRBV12-3 or TRBV12-4, the J gene TRBJ1-4; D is ambiguous. The CDR3 runs to 14 residues. The V end was cut by 2 bases, the J end by 4 bases, with 8 bases between. CDR3 sequence: CASSLYGRNEKLFF. The CDR3 DNA follows: TGTGCCAGCAGTTTATACGGACGTAATGAAAAACTGTTTTTT.

The V call is TRBV18, the J call TRBJ1-2; no clear D. The germline gives CDR1 KGHSH, CDR2 LQKENI. V was pared by 3 bases and J by 6 bases, with 11 bases between. This CDR3 comprises 13 residues. CDR3 bases: TGTGCCAGCTCACCCTCCCTTCCAGATGGCTACACCTTC. Its protein product is CASSPSLPDGYTF.

The chain employs TRBV6-1 and TRBJ1-1, with a weak D call TRBD1 (6 bases). The CDR3 is 15 residues long. Germline CDR1 is MNHNS and CDR2 is SASEGT. V lost 8 bases to trimming and J lost 1 base, with 17 bases between them. The CDR3 DNA sequence: TGTGCCAGCCGACCAGGACAGTCCGGGAACACTGAAGCTTTCTTT. Amino acids: CASRPGQSGNTEAFF.

This clonotype was picked up many times. The rearrangement links TRBV2 to TRBJ1-2; D might be TRBD1 (6 bases). The length of the CDR3 is 13 residues. Trimming took off 6 bases at V and 3 bases at J, with 11 bases between the two ends. Germline V lookup: CDR1 SNHLY, CDR2 FYNNEI. The CDR3 nucleotides read TGTGCCAGCAGGTTGGACAGCCACTATGGCTACACCTTC. It codes for CASRLDSHYGYTF. The full variable domain, its missing parts supplied by reference TRBV2 and TRBJ1-2, is EPEVTQTPSHQVTQMGQEVILRCVPISNHLYFYWYRQILGQKVEFLVSFYNNEISEKSEIFDDQFSVERPDGSNFTLKIRSTKLEDSAMYFCASRLDSHYGYTFGSGTRLTVV.

The chain joins TRBV7-8 to TRBJ2-3; no clear D gene. V was trimmed by 0 bases and J by 4 bases, leaving 11 bases between them. Germline V gives CDR1 SGHVS, CDR2 FQNEAQ. There are 15 residues in the CDR3. CDR3 bases: TGTGCCAGCAGCTTAGCGTTTTTAGGAGCAGATACGCAGTATTTT. It translates to CASSLAFLGADTQYF.

The table lists this clonotype with many counts. J is TRBJ2-7 and V is TRBV28, with TRBD1 matching 7 bases. The germline CDR1 and CDR2 sequences are MDHEN and SYDVKM. The CDR3 runs 14 residues. The V segment lost 6 bases and the J segment 2 bases; nucleotides outside the gene matches: 7. The CDR3 loop reads CASRTGTAPYEQYF. CDR3 DNA: TGTGCCAGCAGGACCGGGACAGCCCCCTACGAGCAGTACTTC.

This clonotype was seen at least ten times. The chain carries TRBV4-1 and TRBJ1-2, with D possibly matching TRBD1 (5 bases). Trimming took off 2 bases at V and 1 base at J, with 17 bases between the two ends. Germline assignment: CDR1 MGHRA and CDR2 YSYEKL. This CDR3 contains 17 residues. The CDR3 reads CASSQTGRITFNYGYTF. The CDR3 DNA is TGCGCCAGCAGCCAAACGGGACGGATCACCTTTAACTATGGCTACACCTTC.